These 9 T cell receptor beta chains were sequenced from one sample in a study of blood T cell repertoires in COVID-19. Profiled with immunoSEQ multiplex PCR; TCRdb holds only in-frame clones, not every one. The table records about 250,000 clones, just under 90% of them present only once. Sequencing input: PBMCs or T cells enriched from blood (not recorded which). These receptors were collected from a woman in her twenties or thirties with acute COVID-19.

The chain couples TRBV18 to TRBJ2-7; 7 bases line up with TRBD1. Germline loops: CDR1 KGHSH, CDR2 LQKENI. V dropped 4 bases and J dropped 3; count of bases not matched to a gene: 9. There are 15 residues in the CDR3. CDR3 DNA sequence: TGTGCCAGCTCACATCAACAGGGGAAGGTCTACGAGCAGTACTTC. This translates into CASSHQQGKVYEQYF.

The rearrangement joins TRBV13 to TRBJ1-4, with D possibly being TRBD1 (5 bases). The CDR3 loop spans 15 amino acids. The germline V and J ends were trimmed by 2 bases and 8 bases, with 15 bases remaining between them. Per germline, CDR1 PRHDT and CDR2 FYEKMQ (reference sequence). CDR3 amino acids: CASSLKGQGLEKLFF. Here the CDR3 DNA reads TGTGCCAGCAGCTTAAAGGGGCAGGGATTGGAAAAACTGTTTTTT. The full variable domain, its missing parts supplied by reference TRBV13 and TRBJ1-4, is AAGVIQSPRHLIKEKRETATLKCYPIPRHDTVYWYQQGPGQDPQFLISFYEKMQSDKGSIPDRFSAQQFSDYHSELNMSSLELGDSALYFCASSLKGQGLEKLFFGSGTQLSVL.

In its sample, this clone was seen once. The same CDR3 can be traced to other DNA sequences in this sample. CDR3 amino acids: CASSLGASSGNTIYF. In DNA, the CDR3 is TGTGCCAGCAGCCTAGGCGCATCATCTGGAAACACCATATATTTT. This chain links TRBV7-6 with TRBJ1-3; D gene unclear. V shed 5 bases and J shed 1 base, with 12 bases lying between them. This CDR3 comprises 15 residues. The V gene's germline CDR1 is SGHVS and CDR2 FNYEAQ.

The genes are TRBV7-6 and TRBJ2-7; 11 bases are a match to TRBD1. The CDR3 length is 15 residues. Germline CDR1 SGHVS, CDR2 FNYEAQ. After removal of 2 bases from V and 4 bases from J, the junction contained 4 bases not matched to a gene. For the CDR3, the DNA is TGTGCCAGCAGCTTACGGACAGGGGGCTCGTACGAGCAGTACTTC. Translated, it gives CASSLRTGGSYEQYF.

This clone was seen a few times. In nucleotides, the CDR3 is TGTGCCAGCACCTCATGGGACAGGGACGAGCAGTACTTC. It yields the protein CASTSWDRDEQYF. The chain links TRBV27 to TRBJ2-7, with TRBD1 matching 9 bases. This CDR3 has 13 residues. Germline V gene sequence: CDR1 MNHEY, CDR2 SMNVEV (reference sequence). The junction had 6 bases not matched to a gene; V was cut back by 7 bases and J by 5 bases.

This clone was counted a few times. The gene calls are TRBV9 and TRBJ1-6; TRBD1 is a possible D gene (6 bases). This CDR3 has 14 residues. Trimming removed 6 bases from V and 5 bases from J, with 12 bases in between. Germline values: CDR1 SGDLS, CDR2 YYNGEE. CDR3 sequence: CASTRGDHNSPLHF. Written as DNA, the CDR3 is TGTGCCAGCACCAGGGGCGATCATAATTCACCCCTCCACTTT.

The gene calls are TRBV19 and TRBJ1-5; possibly TRBD1 for D (5 bases). The length of the CDR3 is 13 residues. CDR1 and CDR2 (germline): LNHDA, SQIVND (reference sequence). Trimming took 3 bases from V and 4 from J, leaving 7 bases between them. DNA of the CDR3: TGTGCCAGTAGTATGGGGGGGAATCAGCCCCAGCATTTT. It specifies CASSMGGNQPQHF.

The chain employs TRBV28 and TRBJ2-1; TRBD2 might be the D (6 bases). This CDR3 comprises 13 residues. Germline V gene lookup returns CDR1 MDHEN and CDR2 SYDVKM. Trimming removed 10 bases at V and 0 bases at J, with 10 bases between. The DNA for the CDR3 is TGTGCCACAGACGGGAGCTCCTACAATGAGCAGTTCTTC. Its protein product is CATDGSSYNEQFF. Variable domain in full (rest from reference TRBV28 and TRBJ2-1): DVKVTQSSRYLVKRTGEKVFLECVQDMDHENMFWYRQDPGLGLRLIYFSYDVKMKEKGDIPEGYSVSREKKERFSLILESASTNQTSMYLCATDGSSYNEQFFGPGTRLTVL.

V gene TRBV4-2 combines with J gene TRBJ1-2; 7 nucleotides agree with TRBD1. Trimming took 0 bases from V and 7 from J; bases not matched to a gene: 8. The CDR3 runs 15 residues. CDR1 is LGHNA and CDR2 is YNFKEQ in the germline V gene. CDR3 bases: TGTGCCAGCAGCCAAGAGGGGGACAGAAGCGGTGGCTACACCTTC. This sequence encodes CASSQEGDRSGGYTF.